These 14 T cell receptor beta chains share one sample of origin, sequenced in a study of T cells in Graves' hyperthyroidism and ophthalmopathy (dated by TCRdb to between 2018 and 2021). The library was generated by multiplex PCR. Sequencing took place on an Illumina HiSeq 2000. Amplification of TCR beta CDR3 regions was carried out from RNA transcripts. The first round of RT-PCR for the TCR CDR3 was performed with the HTBI primer set and the Qiagen OneStep RT-PCR kit. TCRdb reprocessing: public reads trimmed at Q25 with fastp, clones called with MiXCR, in-frame beta chains kept. Duplicate CDR3 protein sequences are folded into a single record with the most common DNA and genes. Across this sample there are approximately 350,000 distinct CDR3 sequences, with approximately 14% seen only once. The ten largest clones represent about 21% of the sample. Sequencing was carried out using blood. All receptors come from a woman in her fifties or sixties with Graves' ophthalmopathy.

This clonotype was detected ten times or more. The V call is TRBV29-1, the J call TRBJ2-7; 11 bases are a match to TRBD1. CDR3 length equals 14 residues. Germline CDR1 and CDR2: SQVTM and ANQGSEA. Germline trimming cut 4 bases from V and 4 bases from J; bases unmatched to any gene: 6. The CDR3 DNA follows: TGCAGCGTTGCTCGGACAGGGGGCTCGTACGAGCAGTACTTC. Its translation: CSVARTGGSYEQYF.

This clonotype was recorded at least ten times. The chain is built from TRBV3-1 and TRBJ2-3; D unclear. Trimming shortened V by 2 bases and J by 6 bases, and 15 bases separated the two germline ends. CDR3 size: 15 residues. From germline, CDR1 is LGHDT and CDR2 YNNKEL (reference sequence). The CDR3 coding sequence is TGTGCCAGCAGCCAATTTAGCCTAGGCATTGATACGCAGTATTTT. It translates to CASSQFSLGIDTQYF.

A note on this clonotype: A clone one base away is much larger, so this may be a read error. The CDR3 nucleotides are TGTGCCACCAGTGATCCCGTGACAGGGGGGGAGACCCAGTACTTC. This codes for CATSDPVTGGETQYF. The genes are TRBV24-1 and TRBJ2-5; 9 positions agree with TRBD1. CDR3 length: 15 amino acids. Germline V gene lookup returns CDR1 KGHDR and CDR2 SFDVKD. The trim removed 3 bases at V and 5 bases at J, leaving 6 bases unmatched.

This clonotype was observed at least ten times. V and J are TRBV12-3 or TRBV12-4 and TRBJ1-1; the D is unclear. There are 15 residues in the CDR3. Trimming took 7 bases from V and 0 from J, leaving 15 bases between them. This CDR3 is CASTLRAGMNTEAFF. The CDR3 DNA reads as TGTGCCAGCACGCTAAGGGCCGGGATGAACACTGAAGCTTTCTTT.

This clonotype was seen ten or more times. This chain joins TRBV2 and TRBJ2-1; D is possibly TRBD1 or TRBD2 (5 bases each). This CDR3 contains 17 residues. Germline CDR1 SNHLY, CDR2 FYNNEI. Trimming shortened V by 4 bases and J by 0 bases, and 16 bases separated the two germline ends. The CDR3 DNA sequence: TGTGCCAGCAGTGGGTTAATCGGGGCAGGCTCCTACAATGAGCAGTTCTTC. Its protein product is CASSGLIGAGSYNEQFF.

At least ten counts were recorded for this clonotype. The chain carries TRBV5-1 and TRBJ2-7; 7 nucleotides line up with TRBD1. This CDR3 is built from 16 residues. With V trimmed by 4 bases and J by 3 bases, 13 bases remained unmatched. Looked up from germline, CDR1 is SGHRS and CDR2 is YFSETQ. CDR3 nucleotide sequence: TGCGCCAGCAGCCTAGGCCGGACAGGTACATACTACGAGCAGTACTTC. This encodes CASSLGRTGTYYEQYF.

The CDR3 DNA sequence: TGTGCCAGCAGTTTGACCGGGGAGAATGGTGCCTACGAGCAGTACTTC. Translated: CASSLTGENGAYEQYF. The chain combines TRBV27 with TRBJ2-7; perhaps TRBD2 as D (5 bases). From germline, CDR1 is MNHEY and CDR2 SMNVEV (reference sequence). V was clipped by 3 bases and J by 2 bases, with 17 bases between them. CDR3 length: 16 amino acids.

This clonotype occurred many times. The chain is built from TRBV2 and TRBJ2-5, with 10 nucleotides matching TRBD2. Germline CDR1 and CDR2: SNHLY and FYNNEI. V was clipped by 6 bases and J by 2 bases; unmatched bases: 6. The CDR3 is made up of 15 amino acids. The DNA for the CDR3 is TGTGCCAGCAGCCAGACTAGCGGGCCGCAAGAGACCCAGTACTTC. It codes for CASSQTSGPQETQYF.

This clonotype has at least ten counts. The rearrangement links TRBV28 to TRBJ2-3; TRBD2 matches at 12 bases. V gave up 4 bases and J gave up 4 bases; unmatched junction bases: 15. The CDR3 contains 19 residues. CDR1 and CDR2 (germline): MDHEN, SYDVKM. CDR3 residues: CASSWVRASGRALADTQYF. In nucleotides, the CDR3 is TGTGCCAGCAGTTGGGTACGGGCTAGCGGGAGGGCCTTGGCAGATACGCAGTATTTT.

The rearrangement links TRBV7-2 to TRBJ2-2; 13 nucleotides agree with TRBD2. CDR3 length equals 17 residues. The germline V gene has CDR1 SGHTA and CDR2 FQGNSA. Losses at the gene ends were 5 bases for V and 6 bases for J; bases not matched to a gene: 9. CDR3 in amino acids: CASSRLAGGRLAGELFF. In DNA, the CDR3 is TGTGCCAGCAGCCGACTAGCGGGAGGAAGATTGGCCGGGGAGCTGTTTTTT.

This clonotype was recorded many times. The chain is built from TRBV5-1 and TRBJ1-5, with D tentatively TRBD1 (5 bases). Looked up from germline, CDR1 is SGHRS and CDR2 is YFSETQ. There are 15 residues in the CDR3. The V end lost 0 bases, the J end lost 3 bases, and 10 bases lay between the germline ends. The chain's CDR3 is CASSLDGAPNQPQHF. The DNA of the CDR3 is TGCGCCAGCAGCTTGGACGGGGCTCCCAATCAGCCCCAGCATTTT.

The CDR3 spells CASRLERSVYNEQFF. The CDR3 nucleotides are TGTGCCAGCAGACTTGAGCGGTCGGTCTACAATGAGCAGTTCTTC. This chain uses TRBV27 with TRBJ2-1, with D possibly TRBD2 on 5 matching bases. The germline V gene encodes CDR1 MNHEY and CDR2 SMNVEV (reference sequence). The CDR3 consists of 15 residues. V lost 6 bases and J 3 bases, leaving 15 bases between the germline ends.

This sequence joins TRBV2 and TRBJ1-2, with D maybe TRBD1 (5 bases). The germline V gene encodes CDR1 SNHLY and CDR2 FYNNEI. CDR3 length equals 12 residues. V was pared by 4 bases and J by 6 bases, with 9 bases between. The CDR3, as DNA: TGTGCCAGCAGTGTCAGGGACCATGGCTACACCTTC. Translated, it gives CASSVRDHGYTF.

A note on this clonotype: Given a much more abundant clone one base away, this may be a read error. This chain connects TRBV28 to TRBJ1-4; D is perhaps TRBD1 (5 bases). The CDR3 has 14 amino acids. Per the germline V gene, CDR1 is MDHEN and CDR2 is SYDVKM. In DNA form, the CDR3 reads TGTGCCGGCAGTTTATCAGGGTTTGCTGAAAAACTGTTTTTT. Its protein product is CAGSLSGFAEKLFF.